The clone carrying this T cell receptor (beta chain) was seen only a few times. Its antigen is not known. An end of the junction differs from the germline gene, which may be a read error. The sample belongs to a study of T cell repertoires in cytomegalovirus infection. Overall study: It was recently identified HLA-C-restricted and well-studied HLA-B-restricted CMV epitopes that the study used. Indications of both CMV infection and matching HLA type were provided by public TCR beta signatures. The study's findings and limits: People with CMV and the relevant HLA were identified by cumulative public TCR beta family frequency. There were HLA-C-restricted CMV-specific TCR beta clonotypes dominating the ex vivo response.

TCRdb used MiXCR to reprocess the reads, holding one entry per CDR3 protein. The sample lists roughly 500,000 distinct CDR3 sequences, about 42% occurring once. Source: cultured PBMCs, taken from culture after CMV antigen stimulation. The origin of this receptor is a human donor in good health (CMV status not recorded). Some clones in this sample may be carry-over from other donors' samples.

The CDR3 DNA is TGTGCCAGCAGCCAAGATGGGGGCACAGATACGCAGTATTTT. This gives the protein CASSQDGGTDTQYF. The genes are TRBV4-3 and TRBJ2-3; D gene ambiguous. Germline V lookup: CDR1 LGHNA, CDR2 YSLEER. This CDR3 has 14 residues.